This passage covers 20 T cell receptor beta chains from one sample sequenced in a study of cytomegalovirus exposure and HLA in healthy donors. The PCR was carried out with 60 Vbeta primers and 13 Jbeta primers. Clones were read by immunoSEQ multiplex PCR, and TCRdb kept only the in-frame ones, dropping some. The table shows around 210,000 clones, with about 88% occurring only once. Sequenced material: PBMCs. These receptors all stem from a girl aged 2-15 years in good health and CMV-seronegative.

The CDR3 spells CAWSVLGSGIYEQYF. The CDR3 DNA reads TGTGCCTGGAGTGTACTAGGGAGCGGTATCTACGAGCAGTACTTC. The gene calls are TRBV30 and TRBJ2-7; a possible D gene is TRBD2 (5 bases). This CDR3 contains 15 residues. Looked up from germline, CDR1 is GTSNPN and CDR2 is SVGIG (reference sequence). V was trimmed by 0 bases and J by 3 bases, leaving 15 bases between them.

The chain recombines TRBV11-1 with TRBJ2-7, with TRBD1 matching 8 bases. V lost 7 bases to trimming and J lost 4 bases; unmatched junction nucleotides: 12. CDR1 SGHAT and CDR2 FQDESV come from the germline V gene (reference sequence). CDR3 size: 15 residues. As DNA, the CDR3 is TGTGCCAGCACTTTAGGACTGACAGGGGAGTACGAGCAGTACTTC. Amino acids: CASTLGLTGEYEQYF.

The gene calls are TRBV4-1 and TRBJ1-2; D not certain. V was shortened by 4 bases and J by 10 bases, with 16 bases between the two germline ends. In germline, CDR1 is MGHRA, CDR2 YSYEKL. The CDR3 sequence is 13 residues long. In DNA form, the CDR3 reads TGCGCCAGCAGCCCACCAAGCCGAGCCGACTACACCTTC. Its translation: CASSPPSRADYTF.

The CDR3 region has the DNA TGTGCCTGGAGTGTACACCCCGGGCGGCGGGGGGGCCCAGATACGCAGTATTTT. Amino acid sequence: CAWSVHPGRRGGPDTQYF. The chain carries TRBV30 and TRBJ2-3, with 9 bases aligning to TRBD2. The trim removed 0 bases at V and 4 bases at J, leaving 14 bases unmatched. From germline, CDR1 is GTSNPN and CDR2 SVGIG (reference sequence). This CDR3 is 18 amino acids long. Full variable domain (remainder filled in from reference TRBV30 and TRBJ2-3): SQTIHQWPATLVQPVGSPLSLECTVEGTSNPNLYWYRQAAGRGLQLLFYSVGIGQISSEVPQNLSASRPQDRQFILSSKKLLLSDSGFYLCAWSVHPGRRGGPDTQYFGPGTRLTVL.

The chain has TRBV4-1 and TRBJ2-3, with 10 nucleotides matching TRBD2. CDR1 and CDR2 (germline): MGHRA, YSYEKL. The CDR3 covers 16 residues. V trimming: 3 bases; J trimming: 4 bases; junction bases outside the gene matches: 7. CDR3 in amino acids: CASSHGTAGGPDTQYF. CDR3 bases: TGCGCCAGCAGCCACGGAACAGCGGGGGGGCCAGATACGCAGTATTTT.

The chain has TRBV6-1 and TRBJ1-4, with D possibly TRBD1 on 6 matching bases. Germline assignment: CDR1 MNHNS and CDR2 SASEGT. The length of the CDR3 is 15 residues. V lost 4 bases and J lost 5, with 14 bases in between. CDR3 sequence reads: CASSVNRDPNEKLFF. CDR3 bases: TGTGCCAGCAGTGTAAACAGGGACCCCAATGAAAAACTGTTTTTT.

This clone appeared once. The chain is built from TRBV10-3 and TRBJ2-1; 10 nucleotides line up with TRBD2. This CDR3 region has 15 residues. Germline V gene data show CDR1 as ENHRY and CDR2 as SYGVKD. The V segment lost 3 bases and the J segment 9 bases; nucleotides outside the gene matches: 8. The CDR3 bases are TGTGCCATCAGTGATAGTCTAGCGGGAGCCAGTGAGCAGTTCTTC. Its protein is CAISDSLAGASEQFF.

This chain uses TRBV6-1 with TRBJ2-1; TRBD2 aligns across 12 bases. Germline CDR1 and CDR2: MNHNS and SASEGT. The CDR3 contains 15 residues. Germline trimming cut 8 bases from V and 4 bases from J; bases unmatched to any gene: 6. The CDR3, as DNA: TGTGCCAGCCATTCCGGGACTAGCGGGTACAATGAGCAGTTCTTC. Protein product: CASHSGTSGYNEQFF.

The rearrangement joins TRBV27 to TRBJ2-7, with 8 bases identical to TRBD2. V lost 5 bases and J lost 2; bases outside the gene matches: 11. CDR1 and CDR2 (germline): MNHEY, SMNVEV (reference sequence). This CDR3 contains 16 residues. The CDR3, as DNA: TGTGCCAGCAGTCCCCTCGGGGGGGGAGCCCCCTACGAGCAGTACTTC. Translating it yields CASSPLGGGAPYEQYF.

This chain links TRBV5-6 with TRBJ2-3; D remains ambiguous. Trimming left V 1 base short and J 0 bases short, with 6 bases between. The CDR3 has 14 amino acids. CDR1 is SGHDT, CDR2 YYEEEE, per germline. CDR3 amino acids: CASSLPRSTDTQYF. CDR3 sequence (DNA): TGTGCCAGCAGCTTGCCTAGAAGCACAGATACGCAGTATTTT.

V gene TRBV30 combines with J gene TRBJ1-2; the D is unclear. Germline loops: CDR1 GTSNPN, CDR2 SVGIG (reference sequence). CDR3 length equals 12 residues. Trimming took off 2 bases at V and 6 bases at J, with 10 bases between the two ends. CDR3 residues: CAWSKPVHGYTF. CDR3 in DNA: TGTGCCTGGAGTAAGCCGGTTCATGGCTACACCTTC.

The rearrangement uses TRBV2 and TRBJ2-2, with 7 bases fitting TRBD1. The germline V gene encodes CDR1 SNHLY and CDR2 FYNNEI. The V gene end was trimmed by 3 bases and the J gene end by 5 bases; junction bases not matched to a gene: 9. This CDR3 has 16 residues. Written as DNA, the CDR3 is TGTGCCAGCAGTGATTTTAGGGGGCCGCGTACCGGGGAGCTGTTTTTT. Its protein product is CASSDFRGPRTGELFF.

DNA of the CDR3: TGTGCCAGTAGTATCAGTAGCGAGGCCATTCAGTACTTC. Encoded protein: CASSISSEAIQYF. This chain links TRBV19 with TRBJ2-4; a weak D match, TRBD2 (5 bases). The CDR3 is 13 amino acids. The V end lost 3 bases, the J end lost 9 bases, and 12 bases lay between the germline ends. Germline V CDR1 and CDR2: LNHDA, SQIVND (reference sequence).

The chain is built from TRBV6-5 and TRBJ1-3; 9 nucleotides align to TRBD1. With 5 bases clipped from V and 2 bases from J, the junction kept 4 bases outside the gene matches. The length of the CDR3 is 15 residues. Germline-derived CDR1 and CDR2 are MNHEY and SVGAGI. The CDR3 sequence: CASSTRDRAGNTIYF. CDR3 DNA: TGTGCCAGCAGTACCCGGGACAGGGCTGGAAACACCATATATTTT.

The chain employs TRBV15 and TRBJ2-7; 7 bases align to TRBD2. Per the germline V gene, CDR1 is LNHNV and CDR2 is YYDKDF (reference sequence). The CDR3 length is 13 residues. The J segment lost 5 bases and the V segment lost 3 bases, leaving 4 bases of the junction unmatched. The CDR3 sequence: CATSRVGTNEQYF. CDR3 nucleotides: TGTGCCACCAGCAGGGTAGGGACTAACGAGCAGTACTTC. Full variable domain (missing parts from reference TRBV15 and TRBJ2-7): DAMVIQNPRYQVTQFGKPVTLSCSQTLNHNVMYWYQQKSSQAPKLLFHYYDKDFNNEADTPDNFQSRRPNTSFCFLDIRSPGLGDTAMYLCATSRVGTNEQYFGPGTRLTVT.

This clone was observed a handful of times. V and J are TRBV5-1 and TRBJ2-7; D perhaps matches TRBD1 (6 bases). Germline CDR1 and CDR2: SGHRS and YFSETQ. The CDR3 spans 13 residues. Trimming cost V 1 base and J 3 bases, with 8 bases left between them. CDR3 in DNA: TGCGCCAGCAGCTTGTTACAGGGCTACGAGCAGTACTTC. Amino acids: CASSLLQGYEQYF.

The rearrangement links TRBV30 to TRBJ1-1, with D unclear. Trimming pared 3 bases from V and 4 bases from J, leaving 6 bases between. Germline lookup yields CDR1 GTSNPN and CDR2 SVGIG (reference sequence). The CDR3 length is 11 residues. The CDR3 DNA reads TGTGCCTGGAGACAAGTCACTGAAGCTTTCTTT. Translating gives CAWRQVTEAFF.

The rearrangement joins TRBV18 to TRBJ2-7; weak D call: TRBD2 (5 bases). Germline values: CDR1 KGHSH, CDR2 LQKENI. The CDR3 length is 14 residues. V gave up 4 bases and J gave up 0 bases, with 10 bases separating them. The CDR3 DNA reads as TGTGCCAGCTCACGTCTCCGGGACTCCTACGAGCAGTACTTC. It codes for CASSRLRDSYEQYF.

The CDR3 is CAWRAGANQPQHF. CDR3 in DNA: TGTGCCTGGAGGGCAGGGGCAAATCAGCCCCAGCATTTT. The gene calls are TRBV30 and TRBJ1-5; possible D gene TRBD1, 6 bases. The CDR3 length is 13 residues. V lost 3 bases to trimming and J lost 4 bases, with 10 bases between them. The germline gives CDR1 GTSNPN, CDR2 SVGIG (reference sequence).

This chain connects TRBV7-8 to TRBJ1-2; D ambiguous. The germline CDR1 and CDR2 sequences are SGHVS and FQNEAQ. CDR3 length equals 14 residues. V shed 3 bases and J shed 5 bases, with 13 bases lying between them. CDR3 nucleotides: TGTGCCAGCAGCTTGGAGGGAACGAGGTATGGCTACACCTTC. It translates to CASSLEGTRYGYTF.